Presented here are 5 T cell receptor beta chains from one specimen sequenced in a study of blood T cell repertoires in COVID-19. Here immunoSEQ multiplex PCR was the method, and the copy in TCRdb shows in-frame clones only, minus some. Among some 140,000 clones, about 89% were seen once, and the ten largest hold about 0.55%. The specimen sequenced was peripheral blood. All receptors derive from a man aged 45 to 65 with acute or convalescent COVID-19.

The J gene is TRBJ2-6, the V gene TRBV2, with a possible D match to TRBD2 (6 bases). Trimming stripped 3 bases from V and 0 bases from J, with 15 bases between. The CDR3 is 18 amino acids. Per germline, CDR1 SNHLY and CDR2 FYNNEI. DNA of the CDR3: TGTGCCAGCAGTGAGGTTGGGACTGAAGCCTCTGGGGCCAACGTCCTGACTTTC. It encodes CASSEVGTEASGANVLTF.

This chain joins TRBV7-9 and TRBJ1-2; D possibly corresponds to TRBD1 (5 bases). This CDR3 is built from 13 residues. Germline CDR1 reads SEHNR; CDR2 reads FQNEAQ (reference sequence). V gave up 10 bases and J gave up 3 bases, with 15 bases separating them. CDR3 sequence: CATAGVMDYGYTF. CDR3 in DNA: TGTGCCACCGCGGGGGTGATGGACTATGGCTACACCTTC.

The chain uses TRBV27 and TRBJ2-7; D remains ambiguous. Germline loops: CDR1 MNHEY, CDR2 SMNVEV (reference sequence). CDR3 size: 13 residues. The V end lost 3 bases, the J end lost 3 bases, and 9 bases lay between the germline ends. CDR3 sequence reads: CASSFGPIYEQYF. The CDR3 bases are TGTGCCAGCAGTTTTGGCCCGATCTACGAGCAGTACTTC.

The V gene is TRBV6-1, the J gene TRBJ2-7, with 9 nucleotides matching TRBD1. The J segment lost 2 bases and the V segment lost 3 bases, leaving 2 bases of the junction unmatched. Germline V gene data show CDR1 as MNHNS and CDR2 as SASEGT. The CDR3 spans 14 residues. CDR3 residues: CASSEDRGAYEQYF. The CDR3 DNA is TGTGCCAGCAGTGAGGACAGGGGCGCCTACGAGCAGTACTTC.

The V and J genes are TRBV18 and TRBJ2-3; possible D gene TRBD1, 6 bases. V lost 8 bases and J lost 5, with 14 bases in between. The CDR3 is 13 residues long. CDR1 and CDR2 from the germline V gene are KGHSH and LQKENI. The CDR3 nucleotides read TGTGCCAGCAACACAGGGTTGGTAGATACGCAGTATTTT. It translates to CASNTGLVDTQYF.